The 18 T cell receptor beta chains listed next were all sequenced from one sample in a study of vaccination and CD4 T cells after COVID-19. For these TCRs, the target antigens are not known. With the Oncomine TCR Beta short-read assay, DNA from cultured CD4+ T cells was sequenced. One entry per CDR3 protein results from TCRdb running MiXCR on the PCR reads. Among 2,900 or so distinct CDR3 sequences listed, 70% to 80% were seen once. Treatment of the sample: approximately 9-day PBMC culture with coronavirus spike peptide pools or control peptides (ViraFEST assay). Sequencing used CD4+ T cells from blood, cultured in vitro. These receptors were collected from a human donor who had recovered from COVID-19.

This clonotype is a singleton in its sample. CDR3 coding DNA: TGTGCCAGCAGCTTTACCGAGTTCGACAGGGGGCCCACCTTC. Protein sequence: CASSFTEFDRGPTF. The chain combines TRBV7-9 with TRBJ1-2, with 10 bases aligning to TRBD1. The CDR3 is made up of 14 amino acids. The germline gives CDR1 SEHNR, CDR2 FQNEAQ (reference sequence). J was trimmed by 13 bases and V by 3 bases; bases with no gene match: 11.

As DNA, the CDR3 is TGTGCCAGCAGGACCCACGGGACAGGGGTAAATAATTCACCCCTCCACTTT. This gives the protein CASRTHGTGVNNSPLHF. J is TRBJ1-6 and V is TRBV28; 10 bases match TRBD1. CDR3 size: 17 residues. Germline V gene sequence: CDR1 MDHEN, CDR2 SYDVKM. The trim removed 6 bases at V and 5 bases at J, leaving 10 bases unmatched.

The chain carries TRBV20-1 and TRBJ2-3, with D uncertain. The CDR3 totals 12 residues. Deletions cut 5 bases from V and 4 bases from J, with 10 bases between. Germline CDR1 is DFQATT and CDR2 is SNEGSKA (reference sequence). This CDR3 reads CSARRRSDTQYF. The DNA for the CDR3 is TGCAGTGCTCGGAGACGGTCAGATACGCAGTATTTT.

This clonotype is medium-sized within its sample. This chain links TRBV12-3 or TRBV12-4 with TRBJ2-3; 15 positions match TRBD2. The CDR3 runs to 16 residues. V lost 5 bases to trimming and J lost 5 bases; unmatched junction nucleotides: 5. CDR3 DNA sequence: TGTGCCAGCAGTCCCGGACTAGCGGGGGGGAGAGATACGCAGTATTTT. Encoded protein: CASSPGLAGGRDTQYF.

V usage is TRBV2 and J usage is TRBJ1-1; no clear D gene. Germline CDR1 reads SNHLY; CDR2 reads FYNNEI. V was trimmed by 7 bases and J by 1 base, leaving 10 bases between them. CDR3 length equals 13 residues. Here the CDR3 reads CASMRLSNTEAFF. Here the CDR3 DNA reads TGTGCCAGCATGCGATTGTCGAACACTGAAGCTTTCTTT.

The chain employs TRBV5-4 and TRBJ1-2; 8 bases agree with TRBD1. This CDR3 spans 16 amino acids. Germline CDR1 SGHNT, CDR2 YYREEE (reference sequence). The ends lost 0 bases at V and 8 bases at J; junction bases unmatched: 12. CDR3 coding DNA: TGTGCCAGCAGCTTGGAAACGCGGCAGGGGGCGCGGGGCTACACCTTC. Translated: CASSLETRQGARGYTF.

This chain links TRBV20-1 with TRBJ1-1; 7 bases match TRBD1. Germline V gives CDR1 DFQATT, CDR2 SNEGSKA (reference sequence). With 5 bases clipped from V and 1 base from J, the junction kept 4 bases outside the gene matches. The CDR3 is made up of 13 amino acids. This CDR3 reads CSAYGTANTEAFF. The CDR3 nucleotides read TGCAGTGCTTACGGGACAGCGAACACTGAAGCTTTCTTT.

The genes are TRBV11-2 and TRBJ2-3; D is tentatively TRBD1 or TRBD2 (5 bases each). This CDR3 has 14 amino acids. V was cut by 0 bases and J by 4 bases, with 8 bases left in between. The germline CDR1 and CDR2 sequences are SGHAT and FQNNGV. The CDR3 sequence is CASSLEPGPDTQYF. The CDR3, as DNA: TGTGCCAGCAGCTTAGAGCCGGGACCAGATACGCAGTATTTT.

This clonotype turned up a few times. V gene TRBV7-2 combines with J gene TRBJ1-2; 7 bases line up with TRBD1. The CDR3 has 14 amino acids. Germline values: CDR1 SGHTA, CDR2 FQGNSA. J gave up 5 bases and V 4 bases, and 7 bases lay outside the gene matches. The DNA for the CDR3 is TGTGCCAGCAGCTATACAGGGGCTTTTTATGGCTACACCTTC. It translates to CASSYTGAFYGYTF.

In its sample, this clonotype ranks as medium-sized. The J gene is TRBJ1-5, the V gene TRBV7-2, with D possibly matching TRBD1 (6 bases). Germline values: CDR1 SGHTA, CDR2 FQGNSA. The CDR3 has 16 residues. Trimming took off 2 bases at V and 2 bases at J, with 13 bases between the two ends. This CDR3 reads CASSLKWGGGNQPQHF. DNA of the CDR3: TGTGCCAGCAGCTTAAAATGGGGGGGCGGCAATCAGCCCCAGCATTTT.

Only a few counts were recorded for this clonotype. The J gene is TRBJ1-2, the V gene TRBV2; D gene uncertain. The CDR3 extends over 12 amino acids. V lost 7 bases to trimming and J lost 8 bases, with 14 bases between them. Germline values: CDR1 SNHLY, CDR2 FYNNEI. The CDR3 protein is CASNAQFSGYTF. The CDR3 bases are TGTGCCAGCAATGCCCAGTTCAGCGGCTACACCTTC. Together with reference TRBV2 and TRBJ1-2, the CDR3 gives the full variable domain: EPEVTQTPSHQVTQMGQEVILRCVPISNHLYFYWYRQILGQKVEFLVSFYNNEISEKSEIFDDQFSVERPDGSNFTLKIRSTKLEDSAMYFCASNAQFSGYTFGSGTRLTVV.

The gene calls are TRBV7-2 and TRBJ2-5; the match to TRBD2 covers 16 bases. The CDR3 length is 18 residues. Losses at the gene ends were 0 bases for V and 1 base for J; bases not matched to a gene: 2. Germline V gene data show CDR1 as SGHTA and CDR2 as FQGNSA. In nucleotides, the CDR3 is TGTGCCAGCAGCTTAGCCGGGACTAGCGGGGGGGGCCAAGAGACCCAGTACTTC. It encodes CASSLAGTSGGGQETQYF.

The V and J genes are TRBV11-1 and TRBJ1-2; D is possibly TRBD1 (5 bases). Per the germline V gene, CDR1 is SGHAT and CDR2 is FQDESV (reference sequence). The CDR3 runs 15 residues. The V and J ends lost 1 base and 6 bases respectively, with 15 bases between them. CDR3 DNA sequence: TGTGCCAGCAGCTTAGGGGGCACGCGGAGGCATGGCTACACCTTC. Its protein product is CASSLGGTRRHGYTF.

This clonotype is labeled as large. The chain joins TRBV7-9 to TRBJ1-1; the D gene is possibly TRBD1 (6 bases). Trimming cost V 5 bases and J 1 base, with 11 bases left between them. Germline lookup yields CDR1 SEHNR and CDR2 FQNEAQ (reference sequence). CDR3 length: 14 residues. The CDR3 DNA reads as TGTGCCAGCAGCCCGTCAGGGGCGAACACTGAAGCTTTCTTT. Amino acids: CASSPSGANTEAFF.

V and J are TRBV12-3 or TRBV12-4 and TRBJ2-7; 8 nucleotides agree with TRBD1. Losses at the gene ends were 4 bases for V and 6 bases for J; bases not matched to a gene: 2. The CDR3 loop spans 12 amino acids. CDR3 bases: TGTGCCAGCAGTTATGGGACAGGCGAGCAGTACTTC. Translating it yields CASSYGTGEQYF.

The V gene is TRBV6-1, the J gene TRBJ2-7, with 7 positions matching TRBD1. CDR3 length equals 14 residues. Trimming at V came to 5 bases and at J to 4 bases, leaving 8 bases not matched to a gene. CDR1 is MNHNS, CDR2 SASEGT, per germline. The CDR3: CASSRQGVRYEQYF. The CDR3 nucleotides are TGTGCCAGCAGTCGTCAGGGGGTTAGGTACGAGCAGTACTTC.

The CDR3 here is CASRAGAEGSYEQYF. The CDR3 DNA reads TGTGCCTCACGGGCAGGGGCTGAGGGGAGCTACGAGCAGTACTTC. This chain connects TRBV10-3 to TRBJ2-7; possible D gene TRBD1, 6 bases. Trimming took 11 bases from V and 3 from J, leaving 23 bases between them. Germline CDR1 and CDR2: ENHRY and SYGVKD. The CDR3 runs to 15 residues.

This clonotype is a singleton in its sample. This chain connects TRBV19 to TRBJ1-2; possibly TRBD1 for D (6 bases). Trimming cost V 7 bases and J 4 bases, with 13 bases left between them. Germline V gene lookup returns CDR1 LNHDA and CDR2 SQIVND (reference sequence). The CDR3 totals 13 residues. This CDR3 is CASTMPRGYGYTF. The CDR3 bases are TGTGCCAGTACCATGCCCAGGGGCTATGGCTACACCTTC.